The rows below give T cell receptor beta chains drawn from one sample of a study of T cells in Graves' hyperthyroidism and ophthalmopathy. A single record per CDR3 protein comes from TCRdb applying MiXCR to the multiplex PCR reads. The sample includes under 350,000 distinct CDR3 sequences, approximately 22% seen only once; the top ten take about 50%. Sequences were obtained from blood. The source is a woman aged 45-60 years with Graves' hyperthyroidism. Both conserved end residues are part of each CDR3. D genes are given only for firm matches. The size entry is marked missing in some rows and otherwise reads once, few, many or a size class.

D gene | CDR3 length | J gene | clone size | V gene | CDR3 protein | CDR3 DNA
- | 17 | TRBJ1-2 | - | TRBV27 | CASSPSMAGGGGYGYTF | TGTGCCAGCAGTCCCTCGATGGCGGGGGGCGGTGGCTATGGCTACACCTTC
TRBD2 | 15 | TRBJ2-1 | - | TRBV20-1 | CSASLAGRSYNEQFF | TGCAGTGCTAGCCTAGCGGGACGATCCTACAATGAGCAGTTCTTC
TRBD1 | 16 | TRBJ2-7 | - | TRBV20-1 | CSAREAGRTGGDEQYF | TGCAGTGCTAGAGAGGCCGGCCGGACAGGGGGGGACGAGCAGTACTTC
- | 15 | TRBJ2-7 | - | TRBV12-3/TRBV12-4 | CASTSVGSGTYEQYF | TGTGCCAGCACCTCGGTTGGGTCCGGGACCTACGAGCAGTACTTC
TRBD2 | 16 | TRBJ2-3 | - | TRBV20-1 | CSASGVAGLGTDTQYF | TGCAGTGCTAGTGGAGTAGCGGGGTTGGGTACAGATACGCAGTATTTT
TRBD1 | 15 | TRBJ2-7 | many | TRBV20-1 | CSALQGRGHTYEQYF | TGCAGTGCTCTACAGGGTAGGGGGCATACCTACGAGCAGTACTTC
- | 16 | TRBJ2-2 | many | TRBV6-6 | CASSYSEAMGGGELFF | TGTGCCAGCAGTTACTCGGAGGCCATGGGGGGCGGGGAGCTGTTTTTT
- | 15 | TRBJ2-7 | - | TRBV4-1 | CASSQVGLASYEQYF | TGCGCCAGCAGCCAAGTCGGCCTAGCGTCCTACGAGCAGTACTTC
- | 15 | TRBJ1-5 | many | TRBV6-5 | CASSYSGGANQPQHF | TGTGCCAGCAGTTACTCTGGGGGGGCTAATCAGCCCCAGCATTTT
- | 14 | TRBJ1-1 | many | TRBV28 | CASVVSQGMTEAFF | TGTGCCAGTGTCGTTAGCCAGGGGATGACTGAAGCTTTCTTT
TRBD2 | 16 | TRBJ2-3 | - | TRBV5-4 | CASSRPLAGGTDTQYF | TGTGCCAGCAGCCGCCCCTTAGCGGGGGGCACAGATACGCAGTATTTT
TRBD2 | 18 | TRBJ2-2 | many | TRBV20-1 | CSARGTGLAGGKTGELFF | TGCAGTGCTAGGGGGACAGGTCTAGCGGGAGGGAAGACCGGGGAGCTGTTTTTT
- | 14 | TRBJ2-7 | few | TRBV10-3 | CAISPGGPPEEQYF | TGTGCCATCAGCCCGGGGGGCCCCCCTGAGGAGCAGTACTTC
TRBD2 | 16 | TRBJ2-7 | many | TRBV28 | CASRLLLAGDGHEQYF | TGTGCCAGCAGGCTTTTGCTAGCGGGAGACGGCCACGAGCAGTACTTC
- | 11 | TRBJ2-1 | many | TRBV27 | CASSDYNEQFF | TGTGCCAGCAGTGACTACAATGAGCAGTTCTTC
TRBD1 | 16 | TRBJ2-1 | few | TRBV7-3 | CASSYTGTGLHNEQFF | TGTGCCAGCAGCTATACCGGGACAGGGCTTCACAATGAGCAGTTCTTC
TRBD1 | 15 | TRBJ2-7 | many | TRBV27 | CASSFNRGSSYEQYF | TGTGCCAGCAGTTTCAACAGGGGGAGCTCCTACGAGCAGTACTTC
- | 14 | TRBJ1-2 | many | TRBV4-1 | CASSQVGANYGYTF | TGCGCCAGCAGCCAAGTTGGTGCCAACTATGGCTACACCTTC
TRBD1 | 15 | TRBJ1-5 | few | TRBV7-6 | CAGSLKDREREPQHF | TGTGCCGGCAGCTTGAAGGACAGGGAAAGAGAGCCCCAGCATTTT
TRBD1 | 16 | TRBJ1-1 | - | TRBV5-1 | CASSLLGRQGNTEAFF | TGTGCCAGCAGCTTGTTAGGTCGACAGGGGAACACTGAAGCTTTCTTT
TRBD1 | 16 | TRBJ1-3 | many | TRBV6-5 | CASSLGQGFSGNTIYF | TGTGCCAGCAGTTTAGGACAGGGCTTCTCTGGAAACACCATATATTTT
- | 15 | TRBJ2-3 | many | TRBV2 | CASRRHPASTDTQYF | TGTGCCAGCAGACGACACCCAGCTAGCACAGATACGCAGTATTTT
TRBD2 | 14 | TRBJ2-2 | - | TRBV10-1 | CASGSAGNTGELFF | TGCGCCAGCGGTTCAGCGGGAAACACCGGGGAGCTGTTTTTT
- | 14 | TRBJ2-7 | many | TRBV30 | CAWSRSGTSYEQYF | TGTGCCTGGAGCCGATCCGGGACCTCCTACGAGCAGTACTTC
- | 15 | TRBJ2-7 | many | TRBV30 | CAWRPTGGAGYEQYF | TGTGCCTGGAGGCCAACAGGCGGCGCCGGGTACGAGCAGTACTTC
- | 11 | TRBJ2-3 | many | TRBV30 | CASRGRDTQYF | TGTGCCTCCCGGGGGCGGGATACGCAGTATTTT
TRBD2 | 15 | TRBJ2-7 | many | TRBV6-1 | CASSDMWEGSYEQYF | TGTGCCAGCAGTGATATGTGGGAGGGTTCCTACGAGCAGTACTTC
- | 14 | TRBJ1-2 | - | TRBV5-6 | CASSYYVSNYGCTF | TGTGCCAGCAGCTACTACGTCTCCAACTATGGCTGCACCTTC
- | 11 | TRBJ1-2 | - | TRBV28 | CASSSRYGYTF | TGTGCCAGCAGTTCCCGCTATGGCTACACCTTC
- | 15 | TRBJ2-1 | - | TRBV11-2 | CASSFAGTPYNEQFF | TGTGCCAGCAGCTTCGCCGGGACACCCTACAATGAGCAGTTCTTC
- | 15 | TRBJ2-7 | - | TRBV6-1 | CASPRPLTGFHEQYF | TGTGCCAGCCCGCGACCCCTAACAGGGTTTCACGAGCAGTACTTC
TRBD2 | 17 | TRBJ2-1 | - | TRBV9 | CASGVDGSGGFWNEQFF | TGTGCCAGCGGCGTAGATGGTAGCGGGGGCTTTTGGAATGAGCAGTTCTTC
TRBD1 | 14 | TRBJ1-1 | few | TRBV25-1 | CASRGTGRVTEAFF | TGTGCCAGCAGGGGGACAGGGAGGGTCACTGAAGCTTTCTTT
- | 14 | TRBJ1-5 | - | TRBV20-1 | CSATQVIVNQPQHF | TGCAGTGCAACACAGGTTATAGTCAATCAGCCCCAGCATTTT
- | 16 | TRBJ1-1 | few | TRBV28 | CASSLGQRLMNTEAFF | TGTGCCAGCTCTCTGGGTCAGAGGCTCATGAACACTGAAGCTTTCTTT
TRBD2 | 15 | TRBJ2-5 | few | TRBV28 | CASSLWTSGQETQYF | TGTGCCAGCAGTTTGTGGACTAGCGGCCAAGAGACCCAGTACTTC
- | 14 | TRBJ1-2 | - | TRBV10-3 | CAIKGRMMGDGYTF | TGTGCCATCAAGGGCAGGATGATGGGCGATGGCTACACCTTC